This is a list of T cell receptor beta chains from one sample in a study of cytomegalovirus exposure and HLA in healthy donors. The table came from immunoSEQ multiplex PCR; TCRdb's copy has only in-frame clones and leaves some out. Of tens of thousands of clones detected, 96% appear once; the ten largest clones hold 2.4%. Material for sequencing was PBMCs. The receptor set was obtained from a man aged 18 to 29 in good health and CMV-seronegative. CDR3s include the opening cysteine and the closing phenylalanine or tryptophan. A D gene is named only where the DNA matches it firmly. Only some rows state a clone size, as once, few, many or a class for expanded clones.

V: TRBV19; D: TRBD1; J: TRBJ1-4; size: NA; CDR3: CASSRGQGFNEKLFF; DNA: TGTGCCAGTAGTAGGGGACAGGGCTTTAATGAAAAACTGTTTTTT
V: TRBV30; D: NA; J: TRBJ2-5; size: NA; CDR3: CAWSQGFWETQYF; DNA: TGTGCCTGGAGTCAGGGTTTTTGGGAGACCCAGTACTTC
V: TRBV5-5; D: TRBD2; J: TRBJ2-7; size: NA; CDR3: CASSLLAGVHEQYF; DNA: TGTGCCAGCAGCTTACTAGCGGGAGTCCACGAGCAGTACTTC
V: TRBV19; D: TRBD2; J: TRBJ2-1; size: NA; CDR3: CASSSRAGVIF; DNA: TGTGCCAGTAGTTCACGAGCGGGAGTCATCTTC
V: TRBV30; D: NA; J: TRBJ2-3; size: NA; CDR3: CAWSWASTDTQYF; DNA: TGTGCCTGGAGTTGGGCTAGCACAGATACGCAGTATTTT
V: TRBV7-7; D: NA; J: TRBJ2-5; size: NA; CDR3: CASSFLTGETQYF; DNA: TGTGCTAGCAGCTTTTTGACGGGAGAGACCCAGTACTTC
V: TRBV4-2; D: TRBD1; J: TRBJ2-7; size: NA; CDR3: CASSDRELSEQYF; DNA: TGTGCCAGCAGCGACAGGGAATTGAGCGAGCAGTACTTC
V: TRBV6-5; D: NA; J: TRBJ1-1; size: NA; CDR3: CASSYSGQRNTEAFF; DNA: TGTGCCAGCAGTTACTCGGGGCAGAGGAACACTGAAGCTTTCTTT
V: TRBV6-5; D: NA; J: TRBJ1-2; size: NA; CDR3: CASSSAQGRGGGYTF; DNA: TGTGCCAGCAGTTCCGCTCAGGGAAGGGGCGGTGGCTACACCTTC
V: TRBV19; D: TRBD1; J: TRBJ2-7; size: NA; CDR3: CASSTNRGHYEQYF; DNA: TGTGCCAGTAGTACCAACAGGGGGCACTACGAGCAGTACTTC
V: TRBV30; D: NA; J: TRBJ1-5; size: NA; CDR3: CAWSLGGRFQPQHF; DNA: TGTGCCTGGAGTTTAGGGGGAAGGTTTCAGCCCCAGCATTTT
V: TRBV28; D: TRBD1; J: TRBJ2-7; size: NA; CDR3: CASSPPTGTYEQYF; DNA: TGTGCCAGCAGTCCACCGACAGGGACCTACGAGCAGTACTTC
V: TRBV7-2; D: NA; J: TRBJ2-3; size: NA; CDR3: CASSFYGQGTDTQYF; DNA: TGTGCCAGCAGCTTTTATGGGCAGGGAACAGATACGCAGTATTTT
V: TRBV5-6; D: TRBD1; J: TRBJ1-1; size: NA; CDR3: CASTSPSTGRSSTEAFF; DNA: TGTGCCAGCACCTCCCCCTCGACAGGGCGATCTTCCACTGAAGCTTTCTTT
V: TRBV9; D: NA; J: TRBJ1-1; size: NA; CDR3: CASSPHLTSPKRKDTEAFF; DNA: TGTGCCAGCAGCCCCCACCTTACGAGTCCCAAGAGGAAGGACACTGAAGCTTTCTTT
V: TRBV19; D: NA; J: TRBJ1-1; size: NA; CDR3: CASSQGYTEAFF; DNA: TGTGCCAGTAGCCAGGGGTACACTGAAGCTTTCTTT
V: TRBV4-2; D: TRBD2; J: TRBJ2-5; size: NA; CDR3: CASSLGTGAGTSEETQYF; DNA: TGTGCCAGCAGCCTAGGGACAGGCGCCGGGACTAGCGAAGAGACCCAGTACTTC
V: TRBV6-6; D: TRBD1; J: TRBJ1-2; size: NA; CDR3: CASREGFGTGLGYTF; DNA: TGTGCCAGCAGAGAAGGGTTCGGGACAGGGCTTGGCTACACCTTC
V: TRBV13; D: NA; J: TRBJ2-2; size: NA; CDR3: CASSLGRNTGELFF; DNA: TGTGCCAGCAGCTTGGGGAGGAACACCGGGGAGCTGTTTTTT
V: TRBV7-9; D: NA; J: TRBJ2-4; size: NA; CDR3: CASSFTGAKNIQYF; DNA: TGTGCCAGCAGCTTTACAGGGGCCAAAAACATTCAGTACTTC
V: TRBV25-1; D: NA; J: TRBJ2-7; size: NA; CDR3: CASSEFTDKTSSYEQYF; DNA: TGTGCCAGCAGTGAATTTACCGACAAGACCAGCTCCTACGAGCAGTACTTC
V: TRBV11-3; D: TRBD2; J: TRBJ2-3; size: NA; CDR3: CASSHGTSGSTDTQYF; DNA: TGTGCCAGCAGCCACGGGACTAGCGGAAGCACAGATACGCAGTATTTT
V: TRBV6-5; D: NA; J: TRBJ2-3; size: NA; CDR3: CASSPPGAGADTQYF; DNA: TGTGCCAGCAGTCCCCCCGGGGCAGGGGCAGATACGCAGTATTTT
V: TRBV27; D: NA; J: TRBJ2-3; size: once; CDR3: CASSPEGGTDTQYF; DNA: TGTGCCAGCAGCCCGGAGGGTGGCACAGATACGCAGTATTTT
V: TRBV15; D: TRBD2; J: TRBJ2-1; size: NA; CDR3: CATSRGLAGVGEQFF; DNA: TGTGCCACCAGCCGGGGACTAGCGGGAGTAGGGGAGCAGTTCTTC